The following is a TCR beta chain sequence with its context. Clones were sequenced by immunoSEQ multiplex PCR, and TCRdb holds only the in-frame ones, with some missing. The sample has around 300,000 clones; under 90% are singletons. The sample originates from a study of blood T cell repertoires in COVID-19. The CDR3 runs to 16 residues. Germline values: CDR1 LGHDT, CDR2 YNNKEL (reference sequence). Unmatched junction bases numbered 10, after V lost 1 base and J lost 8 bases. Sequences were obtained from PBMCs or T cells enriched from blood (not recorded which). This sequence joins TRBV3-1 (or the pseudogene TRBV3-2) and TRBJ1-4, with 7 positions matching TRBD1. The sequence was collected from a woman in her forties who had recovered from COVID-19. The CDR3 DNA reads TGTGCCAGCAGCCAAGGGACAGGATTTAGGAGGGAAAAACTGTTTTTT. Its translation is CASSQGTGFRREKLFF.